This is a list of T cell receptor beta chains from one sample in a study of blood T cell repertoires in COVID-19. Method: immunoSEQ multiplex PCR; TCRdb's copy keeps in-frame clones and lacks some. In the table there are hundreds of thousands of clones, around 89% of which are singletons. Sequencing used PBMCs or T cells enriched from blood (not recorded which). These TCRs come from a man aged 35 to 55 who had recovered from COVID-19. CDR3s include the opening cysteine and the closing phenylalanine or tryptophan. D genes are given only for firm matches. Some rows mark clone size as missing; the rest say once, few, many or name a class of expanded clone.

size	D	V	J	DNA	CDR3
-	-	TRBV28	TRBJ2-1	TGTGCCAGCAGTTTATCGCGGGTCACGATCAATGAGCAGTTCTTC	CASSLSRVTINEQFF
-	TRBD1	TRBV5-1	TRBJ1-2	TGCGCCAGCAGACGGACAGGGGGCTTCGCTGGTGGCTACACCTTC	CASRRTGGFAGGYTF
-	-	TRBV5-1	TRBJ2-5	TGCGCCAGCAGCTTGAGGGAGGCCCAAGAGACCCAGTACTTC	CASSLREAQETQYF
once	-	TRBV3-1/TRBV3-2	TRBJ1-3	TGTGCCAGCAGCATCGCAGGGGTATCTGGAAACACCATATATTTT	CASSIAGVSGNTIYF
-	TRBD1	TRBV30	TRBJ1-5	TGTGCCTGGCCCCCCCGGGACAGGGTAACTTGGCAGCCCCAGCATTTT	CAWPPRDRVTWQPQHF
once	-	TRBV19	TRBJ2-1	TGTGCCAGTAGTCGTTCCTTAGGGACTTCCTACAATGAGCAGTTCTTC	CASSRSLGTSYNEQFF
-	-	TRBV3-1/TRBV3-2	TRBJ2-1	TGTGCCAGCAGCCAAGGGCGCCCGGGTTATGAGCAGTTCTTC	CASSQGRPGYEQFF
few	TRBD1	TRBV9	TRBJ1-2	TGTGCCAGCAGCGCAGAGACAGGGTACGATGGCTACACCTTC	CASSAETGYDGYTF
-	-	TRBV7-8	TRBJ2-7	TGTGCCAGCAGCTCCCACTGGACAGATTACGAGCAGTACTTC	CASSSHWTDYEQYF
-	TRBD2	TRBV5-5	TRBJ2-1	TGTGCCAGCAGCTCGCCGGGGGGACTAGCGTACAATGAGCAGTTCTTC	CASSSPGGLAYNEQFF
-	TRBD2	TRBV24-1	TRBJ2-5	TGTGCCACCAGTGATTTTTCGGCGGGGGGGAGAGAGACCCAGTACTTC	CATSDFSAGGRETQYF
-	TRBD1	TRBV18	TRBJ2-1	TGTGCCAGCTCACCTTCTAGGACAGGGTTTAATGAGCAGTTCTTC	CASSPSRTGFNEQFF
once	-	TRBV12-5	TRBJ2-3	TGTGCTAGTGGTTTGAGACAGACGAACACAGATACGCAGTATTTT	CASGLRQTNTDTQYF
-	TRBD1	TRBV10-3	TRBJ2-3	TGTGCCATCAGGGTGGACAGGGGGGGTACAGATACGCAGTATTTT	CAIRVDRGGTDTQYF
-	-	TRBV19	TRBJ2-7	TGTGCCAGTACCCGCAGCGGCTCCTACGAGCAGTACTTC	CASTRSGSYEQYF
-	-	TRBV7-6	TRBJ2-2	TGTGCCAGCAGCTTAGGGGGCGCGAACACCGGGGAGCTGTTTTTT	CASSLGGANTGELFF
-	-	TRBV15	TRBJ1-5	TGTGCCACCAGCAGAGACCCCCTCGATCAGCCCCAGCATTTT	CATSRDPLDQPQHF
-	-	TRBV28	TRBJ2-3	TGTGCCAGCAGTTTTTACAGTGGCACAGATACGCAGTATTTT	CASSFYSGTDTQYF
-	-	TRBV2	TRBJ1-1	TGTGCCAGCAGTGAAGCGAGCGGCGTGGGGAACACTGAAGCTTTCTTT	CASSEASGVGNTEAFF
-	TRBD1	TRBV11-1	TRBJ2-7	TGTGCCAGCAGCTTAATCGGGACAGCATACGAGCAGTACTTC	CASSLIGTAYEQYF
once	-	TRBV27	TRBJ1-1	TGTGCCAGCAGTTTGGGGATGGGGGCCCCGAACACTGAAGCTTTCTTT	CASSLGMGAPNTEAFF
-	-	TRBV5-1	TRBJ2-7	TGCGCCAGCAGCTTGGAATCGGGCGAGCAGTACTTC	CASSLESGEQYF
-	TRBD1	TRBV7-9	TRBJ2-7	TGTGCCAGCAGCCCACGACAGGGGAGCTACGAGCAGTACTTC	CASSPRQGSYEQYF
-	TRBD2	TRBV3-1/TRBV3-2	TRBJ2-5	TGTGCCAGCAGCCAAGATAGAGCGGGAGGGGAGACCCAGTACTTC	CASSQDRAGGETQYF
-	TRBD1	TRBV18	TRBJ1-2	TGTGCCAGCTCACAACAGGGGGCCCACACGGAACGCAAGGGCTATGGCTACACCTTC	CASSQQGAHTERKGYGYTF
-	-	TRBV7-9	TRBJ2-3	TGTGCCAGCAGCTTAGTTTCGGCAGATACGCAGTATTTT	CASSLVSADTQYF
-	-	TRBV6-2/TRBV6-3	TRBJ2-5	TGTGCCAGCAGTTACTTCGTAGGGCTAGCCGGAGAGACCCAGTACTTC	CASSYFVGLAGETQYF
-	-	TRBV15	TRBJ2-7	TGTGCCACCAGCCCGTCGAGCTCCTACGAGCAGTACTTC	CATSPSSSYEQYF
-	TRBD1	TRBV9	TRBJ2-1	TGTGCCAGCAGCGTAGAACCAGGGGGCGAGCAGTTCTTC	CASSVEPGGEQFF
-	TRBD1	TRBV11-2	TRBJ1-3	TGTGCCAGCAGTCGACAGGGCTCGGGAAACACCATATATTTT	CASSRQGSGNTIYF
-	-	TRBV19	TRBJ1-4	TGTGCCAGTAGTCAGCGGGCTAATGAAAAACTGTTTTTT	CASSQRANEKLFF
-	-	TRBV9	TRBJ2-7	TGTGCCAGCAGCTCCAAAGAGATTTCCTACGAGCAGTACTTC	CASSSKEISYEQYF
-	-	TRBV9	TRBJ2-3	TGTGCCAGCAGCGTAGAGGGGGGGGCTCTAGGCACAGATACGCAGTATTTT	CASSVEGGALGTDTQYF
-	TRBD2	TRBV28	TRBJ2-1	TGTGCCAGCTATCTAGCGGGAGGGAGGTCCTACAATGAGCAGTTCTTC	CASYLAGGRSYNEQFF
-	TRBD2	TRBV15	TRBJ2-2	TGTGCCACCAGCAGAGAGCCCAGACTAGCTGCGCTCGGGGAGCTGTTTTTT	CATSREPRLAALGELFF
-	-	TRBV6-5	TRBJ2-1	TGTGCCAGCAGGAGGCTGTTTGAGCAGTTCTTC	CASRRLFEQFF
-	TRBD1	TRBV5-1	TRBJ2-3	TGCGCCAGCAGCTACCGGGACAGGGGTACGCGGGGATGGAGCACAGATACGCAGTATTTT	CASSYRDRGTRGWSTDTQYF
-	TRBD1	TRBV3-1/TRBV3-2	TRBJ2-6	TGTGCCAGCAGTCGAATCAACCCCGGGACAGGGGGCGAGGGGGCCAACGTCCTGACTTTC	CASSRINPGTGGEGANVLTF
-	-	TRBV28	TRBJ2-5	TGTGCCAGCAGTTTTCTGGGTGCAGGAGAGACCCAGTACTTC	CASSFLGAGETQYF
-	-	TRBV19	TRBJ1-1	TGTGCCAGTATCCCTACTCATCCGGTGAACACTGAAGCTTTCTTT	CASIPTHPVNTEAFF
-	-	TRBV2	TRBJ1-1	TGTGCCAGCAGGAAAGGACAGTCGGACTTCACAGCTTTCTTT	CASRKGQSDFTAFF
-	TRBD1	TRBV7-9	TRBJ1-5	TGTGCCAGCAGCTCAAGGGACAGTGAGAGGTTACAGCCCCAGCATTTT	CASSSRDSERLQPQHF
-	TRBD1	TRBV2	TRBJ1-5	TGTGCCAGCAGTGAAATTAACAGGGGGCTCCGATATAGCAATCAGCCCCAGCATTTT	CASSEINRGLRYSNQPQHF
-	-	TRBV11-3	TRBJ2-7	TGTGCCAGCAGCTTCGAGGCCGTAGTGGGCGAGCAGTACTTC	CASSFEAVVGEQYF
-	TRBD1	TRBV23-1	TRBJ2-7	TGCGCCAGCAGTCTGCATGTGGACAGGGCCGCGAACGAGCAGTACTTC	CASSLHVDRAANEQYF
-	TRBD1	TRBV5-6	TRBJ1-5	TGTGCCAGCAGCTTGGCCGGGGGACAGGGAAGCAATCAGCCCCAGCATTTT	CASSLAGGQGSNQPQHF
-	-	TRBV28	TRBJ2-7	TGTGCCAGCAGTTTCGTCAGGGGCATTTACGAGCAGTACTTC	CASSFVRGIYEQYF
once	-	TRBV14	TRBJ1-2	TGTGCCAGCAGCCAAGGGTCGTTACGAGGGTCATACGGCGGCTACACCTTC	CASSQGSLRGSYGGYTF
-	-	TRBV6-5	TRBJ2-7	TGTGCCAGCAGGGAGGTAATCTACGAGCAGTACTTC	CASREVIYEQYF